This T cell receptor (beta chain) was sequenced for a study of blood T cell repertoires in COVID-19 (dated by TCRdb to about 2020). As for the study more broadly: Samples from collaborators originated in the United States, Italy and Spain and spanned both the acute and convalescent phases of COVID-19. Samples came from the ongoing ImmuneRACE study (first 160 participants) plus 1,254 subjects from 6 global collaborators. The material from the prospective study consisted of cDNA or gDNA derived from T cells, B-cell-depleted T cells, or PBMCs. The repertoires were released in a freely available public database intended as a resource for research on the immune response to SARS-CoV-2. Deeply sampled blood TCRbeta repertoires from subjects exposed to, actively infected with, or recovered from COVID-19 were included in the dataset. Where available, HLA class I and class II types were taken from metadata supplied by the sample provider and were not determined by assay-based typing. Nearly every sample came with metadata listing a de-identified subject ID, COVID-19 status, age in years and sex. Overall study results and their limits: How much clinical and demographic metadata was included differed by source and by participant, and the metadata was provided uncurated.

A note on this clone: The specificity of this receptor is unknown. Base qualities are missing; no much larger clone stands one base away.

The CDR3 runs 15 amino acids, cysteine and phenylalanine included. Here the CDR3 DNA is all that survives: 45 bases in frame from base 1. CDR1 MGHDK and CDR2 SYGVNS are derived from the germline V gene. V is pruned by 1 base and J by 5 bases, leaving 4 bases of the junction without a gene match. Samples from volunteer blood donors who had recovered from COVID-19 were contributed by a second Seattle source. The collaborating institutions used their own protocols to collect whole blood in K2EDTA tubes. For TCRbeta analysis, collaborators shipped samples in one of three forms: frozen whole blood, isolated PBMCs, or DNA extracted from either of those sample types. TCRbeta CDR3 regions were amplified from genomic DNA using the immunoSEQ Assay, a bias-controlled multiplex PCR. Turning to the authors' computational methods: Within the assay, amplification of reference gene primers was used to estimate how many nucleated cells each sample contained. Sequence reads were collapsed and filtered to measure the absolute abundance of every unique TCRbeta CDR3 rearrangement. For each sample, productive Simpson clonality was calculated as the square root of Simpson's diversity index across productive rearrangements. What TCRdb holds here is the immuneACCESS table cut down to in-frame rearrangements. Part of the clones is not present; checked against another copy, under half of the missing clones reflect an unresolved V gene, and the others are unexplained. From that table come the V and J calls and clone size; the DNA was used to work out D and trimming. This sample holds about 170,000 clones; 70% to 90% were observed only once. In total, the top ten clones hold more than 2% of the sample.

The chain links TRBV25-1 with TRBJ2-7, with 11 bases aligning to TRBD2. This TCR derives from a middle-aged man who had recovered from COVID-19. Sequencing was carried out using peripheral blood. CDR3 region: CASSEFTSGRNEQYF. The DNA is as follows: TGTGCCAGCAGTGAATTTACTAGCGGGAGAAACGAGCAGTACTTC.